This TCR beta chain came from a study of memory CD4+ T cells and cytomegalovirus serostatus. Study-level findings and limits: The CMV-associated TCR signature appears largely within the CD4+ memory repertoire. Each of 60 to 80 CMV-associated TCRbeta sequences occurred in one to five individuals.

In the case of this clone: Its antigen is currently unknown.

Sequencing used immunoSEQ multiplex PCR; TCRdb keeps in-frame clones, though not all of them. The sample gives 54,000 or so clones, about 81% of which show up once; around 1% is in the top ten. The sort gate was single viable CD3+CD4+CD8-CD45RO+ cells for memory CD4+ T cells. The CDR3 is 15 amino acids. The germline V gene encodes CDR1 GTSNPN and CDR2 SVGIG (reference sequence). V shed 5 bases, J shed 6 bases, and the junction held 10 bases outside the gene matches. This TCR came from an adult in good health and CMV-seronegative. This chain links TRBV30 with TRBJ2-2; 9 bases align to TRBD1. The sample taken for sequencing was memory CD4+ T cells from blood. The CDR3 spells CAWGGTGNYAGELFF. The CDR3 DNA reads as TGTGCCTGGGGGGGGACAGGGAATTATGCCGGGGAGCTGTTTTTT.